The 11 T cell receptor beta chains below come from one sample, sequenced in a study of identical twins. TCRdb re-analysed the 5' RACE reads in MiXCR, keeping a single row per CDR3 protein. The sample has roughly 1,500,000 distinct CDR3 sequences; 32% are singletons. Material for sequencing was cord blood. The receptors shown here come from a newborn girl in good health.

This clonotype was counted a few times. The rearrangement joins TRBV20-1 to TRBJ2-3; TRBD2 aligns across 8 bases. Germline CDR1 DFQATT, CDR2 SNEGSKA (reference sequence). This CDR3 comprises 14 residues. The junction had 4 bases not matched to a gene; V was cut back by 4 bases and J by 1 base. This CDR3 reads CSATPGGGTDTQYF. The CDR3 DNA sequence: TGCAGTGCTACCCCGGGAGGGGGCACAGATACGCAGTATTTT.

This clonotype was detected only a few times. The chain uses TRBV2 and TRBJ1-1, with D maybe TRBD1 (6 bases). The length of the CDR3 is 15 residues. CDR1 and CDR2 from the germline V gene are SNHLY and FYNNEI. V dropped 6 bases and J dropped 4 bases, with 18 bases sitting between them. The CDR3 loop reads CASSPSRDKCTEAFF. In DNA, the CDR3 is TGTGCCAGCAGCCCGTCCCGGGACAAGTGCACTGAAGCTTTCTTT.

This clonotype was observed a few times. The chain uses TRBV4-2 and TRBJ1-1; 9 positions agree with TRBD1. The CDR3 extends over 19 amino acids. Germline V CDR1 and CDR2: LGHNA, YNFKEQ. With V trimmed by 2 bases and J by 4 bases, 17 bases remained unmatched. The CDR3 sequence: CASSQKKITRDRVVTEAFF. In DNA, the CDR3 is TGTGCCAGCAGCCAAAAAAAAATCACCCGGGACAGGGTGGTCACTGAAGCTTTCTTT.

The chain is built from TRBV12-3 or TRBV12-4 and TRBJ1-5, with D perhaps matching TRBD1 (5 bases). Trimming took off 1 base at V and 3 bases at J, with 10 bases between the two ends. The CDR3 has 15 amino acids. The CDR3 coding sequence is TGTGCCAGCAGTTTAGGGGGCTATAACAATCAGCCCCAGCATTTT. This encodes CASSLGGYNNQPQHF.

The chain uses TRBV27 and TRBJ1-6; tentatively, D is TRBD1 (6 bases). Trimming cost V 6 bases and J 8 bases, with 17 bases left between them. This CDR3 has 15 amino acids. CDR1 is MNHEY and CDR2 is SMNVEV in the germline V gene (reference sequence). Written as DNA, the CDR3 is TGTGCCAGCAGGATGCGAGGGGCAGGGGATTCACCCCTCCACTTT. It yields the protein CASRMRGAGDSPLHF.

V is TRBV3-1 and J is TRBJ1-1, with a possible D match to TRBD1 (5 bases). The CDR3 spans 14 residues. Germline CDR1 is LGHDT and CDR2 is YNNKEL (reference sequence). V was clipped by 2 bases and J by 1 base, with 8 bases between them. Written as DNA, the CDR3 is TGTGCCAGCAGCCAACGGGGGGGGAACACTGAAGCTTTCTTT. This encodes CASSQRGGNTEAFF.

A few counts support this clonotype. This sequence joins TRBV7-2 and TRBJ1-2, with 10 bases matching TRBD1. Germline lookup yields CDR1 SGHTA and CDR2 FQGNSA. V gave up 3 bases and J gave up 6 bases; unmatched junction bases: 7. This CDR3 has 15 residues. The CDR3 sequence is CASSFRDRGSNGYTF. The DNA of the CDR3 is TGTGCCAGCAGCTTTCGGGACAGGGGCAGTAATGGCTACACCTTC.

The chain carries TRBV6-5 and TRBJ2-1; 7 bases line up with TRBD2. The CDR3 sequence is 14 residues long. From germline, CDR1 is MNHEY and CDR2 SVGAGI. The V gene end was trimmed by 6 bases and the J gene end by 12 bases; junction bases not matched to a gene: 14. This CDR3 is CASSRASGWGRQFF. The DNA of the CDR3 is TGTGCCAGCAGCAGGGCTAGCGGTTGGGGCCGGCAGTTCTTC.

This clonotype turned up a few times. The CDR3 is CSVWGGEAFF. In DNA form, the CDR3 reads TGCAGCGTTTGGGGCGGAGAAGCTTTCTTT. The J gene is TRBJ1-1, the V gene TRBV29-1, with a weak D call TRBD1 (5 bases). V was shortened by 5 bases and J by 8 bases, with 9 bases between the two germline ends. The CDR3 length is 10 residues. CDR1 is SQVTM, CDR2 ANQGSEA, per germline.

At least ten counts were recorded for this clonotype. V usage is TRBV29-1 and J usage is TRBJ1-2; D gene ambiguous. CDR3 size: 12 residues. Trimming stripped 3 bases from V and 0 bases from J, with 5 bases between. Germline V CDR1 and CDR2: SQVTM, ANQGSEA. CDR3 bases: TGCAGCGTTGAGAGGACTAACTATGGCTACACCTTC. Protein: CSVERTNYGYTF.

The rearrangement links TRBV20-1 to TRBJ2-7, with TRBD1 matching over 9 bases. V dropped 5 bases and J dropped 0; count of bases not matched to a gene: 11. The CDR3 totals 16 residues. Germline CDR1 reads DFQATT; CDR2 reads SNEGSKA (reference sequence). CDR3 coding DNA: TGCAGTGCTGCCGGGACAGGGTTGTTTGGCTCCTACGAGCAGTACTTC. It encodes CSAAGTGLFGSYEQYF.